This entry features one TCR beta chain sequence. This clonotype was counted at least ten times. The clone's antigen remains unknown. No much larger clonotype is one base removed from it; base qualities were not supplied. CDR3 length: 14 amino acids, cysteine to phenylalanine. Here the CDR3 DNA is all that survives: 42 bases in frame from base 1. These data belong to a study of spatial heterogeneity in lung cancer (dated by TCRdb to the late 2010s). With respect to the entire study: Beta-chain transcripts were consistently detected in greater numbers than alpha-chain transcripts, which likely reflects a higher abundance of beta-chain transcripts. In the raw uncorrected reads, each unique combination of TCR and UMI appeared on average more than ten times. The study quantitatively compared TCR alpha and beta repertoires across multiple tumor regions, matched nontumor lung and blood in non-small cell lung cancer. TCR repertoire features were related to nonsynonymous mutation counts determined by whole-exome sequencing of tumor tissue. At surgery, both alpha and beta chains were TCR-sequenced in around 240 tumor regions, 64 matched nontumor lung samples and 56 PBMC samples. The research as a whole found: Ubiquitous expanded tumor TCRs were found in blood more often at tumor resection than at routine follow-up. Additional single-cell paired TCR alpha and beta sequencing was considered necessary to confirm, at a functional level, the hypothesis that regional TCRs recognize regional mutations.

Sample time point, as interpreted from the label and publication: sample taken at primary tumor resection. Donors were under 95 patients with early-stage, untreated non-small cell lung cancer from the lung TRACERx cohort. For TCR sequencing, whole RNA was extracted from tumor and nontumor lung tissue, or from cryopreserved PBMC samples, and no cell sorting was done. Only patients with enough RNA available from two or more tumor regions were chosen for TCR sequencing. Libraries were built with 5' RACE. The run used a NextSeq 500. To allow correction of PCR and sequencing errors, the TCR library protocol tagged every TCR cDNA molecule with a unique molecular identifier. The paper's data handling went like this. TCR identification, UMI-based error correction and CDR3 extraction were performed with Decombinator tools. TCRs above a frequency of 2 per 1,000, corresponding to the top 1% of the tumor frequency distribution, were defined as expanded. Rényi diversity was computed with the R vegan package after subsampling each repertoire 100 times to 5,000 TCRs. CDR3 similarity networks were constructed using string-kernel similarity of amino acid triplets, with links drawn between CDR3s whose pairwise similarity was above 0.82. The raw public data were reprocessed by TCRdb itself: fastp quality trimming at Q25, MiXCR clonotype calling, in-frame beta chains only. Duplicate CDR3 protein sequences are folded into a single record with the most common DNA and genes. For this entry, the V and J calls and clone size follow TCRdb and not the study's own pipeline. The sample table shows around 11,000 distinct CDR3 sequences, and 5.5% to 7.5% are seen once. 25% to 30% of the sample is taken by the ten largest.

This TCR was sampled from a male donor with early-stage non-small cell lung cancer. This material consisted of PBMCs, taken at surgery. The V and J segments used are TRBV21-1 and TRBJ1-1; the DNA was not compared with TRBD1, the D call given in the table. TRBV21-1 is flagged as a pseudogene. The DNA reads TGTGCCAGCAGCAAAGGGGACGGGAACACTGAAGCTTTCTTT. Translated, it gives CASSKGDGNTEAFF.